Listed below are T cell receptor beta chains from one sample, sequenced in a study of blood T cell repertoires in COVID-19. Generated by immunoSEQ multiplex PCR, the TCRdb table keeps only in-frame clones and is missing some. Of around 67,000 clones in the sample, 82% were seen once. The sequencing sample was made of peripheral blood. The receptors here all came from an elderly man with active COVID-19. Both conserved end residues are trimmed from each CDR3. A D gene is named only where the DNA matches it firmly.

ASSLQGTGELF	TRBV7-9	TRBJ2-2	-	11
ASSQRLETTGELF	TRBV4-3	TRBJ2-2	-	13
ASSYSRVLNTEAF	TRBV6-5	TRBJ1-1	-	13
ASSQGQGGNEQF	TRBV4-3	TRBJ2-1	-	12
ASSQGSRNTGELF	TRBV4-1	TRBJ2-2	-	13
SATDLPSQY	TRBV20-1	TRBJ2-3	-	9
ASTLGLAGRRSYNEQF	TRBV7-9	TRBJ2-1	TRBD2	16
ASILSGSEQF	TRBV12-3/TRBV12-4	TRBJ2-1	-	10
ASSQGGSGGNGYT	TRBV4-3	TRBJ1-2	-	13
ASSLGLDIYEQY	TRBV5-1	TRBJ2-7	-	12
ASSPPGQGGEKLF	TRBV18	TRBJ1-4	TRBD1	13
ASSRDSMNTEAF	TRBV2	TRBJ1-1	TRBD1	12
SVERTSGRSNEQF	TRBV29-1	TRBJ2-1	TRBD2	13
ASTERATNEKLF	TRBV5-6	TRBJ1-4	-	12
ASRIDRLGYT	TRBV6-5	TRBJ1-2	-	10
ASSLDGRGGTAF	TRBV7-2	TRBJ1-1	-	12
ASSHLRLAGSDTQY	TRBV4-1	TRBJ2-3	TRBD2	14
ASSLKTGGPNEQF	TRBV3-1/TRBV3-2	TRBJ2-1	TRBD1	13
ASSEETNQPQH	TRBV6-4	TRBJ1-5	-	11
ASSRSGTGSYLLSGANVLT	TRBV27	TRBJ2-6	TRBD1	19